Each of the 21 T cell receptor beta chains below was sequenced from the same sample in a study of T cell changes during pregnancy in multiple sclerosis. Repertoires were generated with immunoSEQ multiplex PCR, while TCRdb's copy carries only in-frame clones and drops some. The repertoire consists of approximately 60,000 clones, with approximately 94% occurring once and the leading ten covering around 3.2%. This material consisted of CD8+ T cells from peripheral blood mononuclear cells, taken in the third trimester of pregnancy. The receptors shown here come from a female donor with multiple sclerosis, enrolled in a pregnancy study.

This chain links TRBV30 with TRBJ2-7; 7 bases agree with TRBD1. The V gene end was trimmed by 0 bases and the J gene end by 0 bases; junction bases not matched to a gene: 8. CDR1 is GTSNPN, CDR2 SVGIG, per germline (reference sequence). CDR3 length: 16 amino acids. This chain's CDR3 is CAWSVRWTGDSYEQYF. CDR3 coding DNA: TGTGCCTGGAGTGTACGATGGACAGGTGACTCCTACGAGCAGTACTTC.

The genes are TRBV30 and TRBJ1-5, with 7 bases that match TRBD1. The CDR3 consists of 13 residues. The V and J ends lost 3 bases and 5 bases, in that order; junction bases with no gene match: 4. Germline CDR1 GTSNPN, CDR2 SVGIG (reference sequence). Written as DNA, the CDR3 is TGTGCCTGGAGCGACAGGGACGATCAGCCCCAGCATTTT. This translates into CAWSDRDDQPQHF.

Remarks on this clone: A junction end diverges from the germline sequence, so it may reflect a read error. The chain joins TRBV5-4 to TRBJ2-7, with TRBD1 identical over 7 bases. Germline loops: CDR1 SGHNT, CDR2 YYREEE (reference sequence). The CDR3 length is 12 residues. As DNA, the CDR3 is TGTGCCAGCAGCGATAACAGGGGTCTATCGCTCTTC. Its translation: CASSDNRGLSLF.

The V call is TRBV6-5, the J call TRBJ1-1, with D tentatively TRBD1 (6 bases). V was pared by 7 bases and J by 2 bases, with 11 bases between. The germline gives CDR1 MNHEY, CDR2 SVGAGI. There are 13 residues in the CDR3. The CDR3: CASMTGDNTEAFF. The CDR3 DNA is TGTGCCAGCATGACAGGTGATAACACTGAAGCTTTCTTT.

The chain joins TRBV30 to TRBJ1-1, with unresolved D. CDR3 length: 13 residues. From germline, CDR1 is GTSNPN and CDR2 SVGIG (reference sequence). The germline V and J ends were trimmed by 4 bases and 4 bases, with 13 bases remaining between them. The CDR3 sequence: CAWNPGGGTEAFF. The CDR3 DNA follows: TGTGCCTGGAACCCTGGAGGCGGCACTGAAGCTTTCTTT.

The chain employs TRBV5-6 and TRBJ2-7, with D tentatively TRBD1 (6 bases). Germline lookup yields CDR1 SGHDT and CDR2 YYEEEE. The V end lost 1 base, the J end lost 3 bases, and 11 bases lay between the germline ends. CDR3 length: 14 residues. The CDR3 sequence: CASSLKQGFYEQYF. CDR3 in DNA: TGTGCCAGCAGCTTGAAACAGGGCTTCTACGAGCAGTACTTC.

V is TRBV11-2 and J is TRBJ1-1; 8 nucleotides align to TRBD1. Losses at the gene ends were 7 bases for V and 4 bases for J; bases not matched to a gene: 14. Per germline, CDR1 SGHAT and CDR2 FQNNGV. The CDR3 runs 16 residues. Written as DNA, the CDR3 is TGTGCCAGCACCCTTTCCCCGTACAGGGGGGGCACTGAAGCTTTCTTT. It is translated as CASTLSPYRGGTEAFF.

The gene calls are TRBV13 and TRBJ1-2; a possible D gene is TRBD1 (5 bases). CDR1 is PRHDT, CDR2 FYEKMQ, per germline (reference sequence). The CDR3 covers 13 residues. V lost 4 bases and J 3 bases, leaving 9 bases between the germline ends. The CDR3 DNA follows: TGTGCCAGCAGCTCAAGGGGCTACTATGGCTACACCTTC. It is translated as CASSSRGYYGYTF.

This clone was counted once. The chain uses TRBV10-1 and TRBJ1-1; unclear D gene. The CDR3 totals 12 residues. The germline gives CDR1 WNHNN, CDR2 SYGVQD (reference sequence). V was cut by 3 bases and J by 4 bases, with 6 bases left in between. For the CDR3, the DNA is TGCGCCAGCAGTGACTTCGGCACTGAAGCTTTCTTT. Translating it yields CASSDFGTEAFF.

The chain links TRBV7-9 to TRBJ1-2; 7 nucleotides line up with TRBD1. J gave up 7 bases and V 5 bases, and 10 bases lay outside the gene matches. In germline, CDR1 is SEHNR, CDR2 FQNEAQ (reference sequence). The CDR3 runs to 14 residues. The CDR3 DNA reads as TGTGCCAGCAGCCCCGACAGGGAGGCCGGTGGCTACACCTTC. This codes for CASSPDREAGGYTF.

V usage is TRBV14 and J usage is TRBJ2-3, with 8 nucleotides matching TRBD2. Germline V gene lookup returns CDR1 SGHDN and CDR2 FVKESK. V gave up 0 bases and J gave up 5 bases; unmatched junction bases: 10. The CDR3 has 17 amino acids. CDR3 amino acids: CASSQDGYSGNGDTQYF. As DNA, the CDR3 is TGTGCCAGCAGCCAAGACGGGTATAGCGGGAACGGAGATACGCAGTATTTT.

The rearrangement links TRBV9 to TRBJ1-3, with D possibly TRBD1 on 6 matching bases. V gave up 0 bases and J gave up 6 bases, with 13 bases separating them. From germline, CDR1 is SGDLS and CDR2 YYNGEE. The CDR3 consists of 15 residues. The CDR3, as DNA: TGTGCCAGCAGCGTAGGAGGGGGATTGCTAAACACCATATATTTT. As protein: CASSVGGGLLNTIYF.

The rearrangement joins TRBV5-4 to TRBJ1-1; D is possibly TRBD1 (5 bases). In germline, CDR1 is SGHNT, CDR2 YYREEE (reference sequence). CDR3 length equals 14 residues. With 0 bases removed from V and 5 bases from J, the gap between germline ends came to 11 bases. The CDR3 loop reads CASSLAWGDTEAFF. The CDR3 nucleotides are TGTGCCAGCAGCTTGGCATGGGGGGATACTGAAGCTTTCTTT.

As for this clone: The junction differs from germline at one of its ends, possibly a read error. V gene TRBV5-4 combines with J gene TRBJ2-5, with 14 bases that match TRBD2. CDR1 and CDR2 (germline): SGHNT, YYREEE (reference sequence). This CDR3 is built from 15 residues. The CDR3 loop reads CASSRLAGGPLGEDF. In nucleotides, the CDR3 is TGTGCCAGCAGCCGACTAGCGGGAGGGCCCCTTGGCGAGGACTTC. Filled out from reference TRBV5-4 and TRBJ2-5, the complete variable domain reads ETGVTQSPTHLIKTRGQQVTLRCSSQSGHNTVSWYQQALGQGPQFIFQYYREEENGRGNFPPRFSGLQFPNYSSELNVNALELDDSALYLCASSRLAGGPLGEDFGPGTRLLVL.

V usage is TRBV27 and J usage is TRBJ1-2; 7 bases are shared with TRBD1. V shed 3 bases and J 3 bases; nucleotides not matched to a gene: 4. The CDR3 consists of 14 residues. Germline V gives CDR1 MNHEY, CDR2 SMNVEV (reference sequence). The CDR3 DNA is TGTGCCAGCAGTTTCCGGACAGGTTACTATGGCTACACCTTC. This translates into CASSFRTGYYGYTF.

The genes are TRBV27 and TRBJ2-7, with TRBD1 identical over 8 bases. With 5 bases clipped from V and 4 bases from J, the junction kept 10 bases outside the gene matches. The CDR3 covers 15 residues. Germline CDR1 MNHEY, CDR2 SMNVEV (reference sequence). The CDR3 DNA reads as TGTGCCAGCAGTCCCCCCGGGACAGGTTGGTACGAGCAGTACTTC. This gives the protein CASSPPGTGWYEQYF.

The chain carries TRBV6-5 and TRBJ1-5; D remains ambiguous. This CDR3 contains 14 residues. Germline lookup yields CDR1 MNHEY and CDR2 SVGAGI. Between the trimmed V and J ends, which lost 2 bases and 2 bases, there was a span of 7 bases. CDR3 coding DNA: TGTGCCAGCAGTTACGGGCCAGGCAATCAGCCCCAGCATTTT. Protein: CASSYGPGNQPQHF.

In DNA form, the CDR3 reads TGTGCCAGTAGTGCCCAATTTGGCGGGGAATCCTACGAGCAGTACTTC. Translating it yields CASSAQFGGESYEQYF. The rearrangement joins TRBV19 to TRBJ2-7, with a possible D match to TRBD2 (6 bases). V shed 5 bases and J shed 1 base, with 18 bases lying between them. CDR1 is LNHDA, CDR2 SQIVND, per germline (reference sequence). The CDR3 contains 16 residues.

The V call is TRBV5-6, the J call TRBJ1-5, with D hard to call. V lost 2 bases and J 2 bases, leaving 11 bases between the germline ends. The CDR3 spans 15 residues. Germline-derived CDR1 and CDR2 are SGHDT and YYEEEE. This CDR3 is CASSFWPPGNQPQHF. In nucleotides, the CDR3 is TGTGCCAGCAGCTTCTGGCCCCCTGGCAATCAGCCCCAGCATTTT.

This sequence joins TRBV4-1 and TRBJ2-2; 7 nucleotides agree with TRBD2. Germline V gene sequence: CDR1 MGHRA, CDR2 YSYEKL. The CDR3 runs 19 residues. J gave up 1 base and V 1 base, and 12 bases lay outside the gene matches. The CDR3 DNA reads TGCGCCAGCAGCCAAGTTGGTGGTCCGGGAGGCCGGAACACCGGGGAGCTGTTTTTT. Residues: CASSQVGGPGGRNTGELFF.

The rearrangement links TRBV9 to TRBJ1-5; TRBD1 is a possible D gene (6 bases). CDR3 length equals 15 residues. Germline CDR1 reads SGDLS; CDR2 reads YYNGEE. Trimming shortened V by 1 base and J by 1 base, and 9 bases separated the two germline ends. The CDR3 is CASSVSGASNQPQHF. CDR3 coding DNA: TGTGCCAGCAGCGTATCAGGGGCGAGCAATCAGCCCCAGCATTTT.